Listed here are 3 T cell receptor beta chains from one sample, sequenced in a study of OX40 agonist ivuxolimab in advanced cancers. TCRdb's copy holds only in-frame clones and misses some; the assay was immunoSEQ multiplex PCR. The profile shows approximately 86,000 clones, about 90% of them singletons. The material sequenced was CD4+ or CD8+ T cells sorted from blood, taken in a trial of the OX40 agonist ivuxolimab. The origin of the receptors is an adult with an advanced solid tumor such as melanoma, head and neck, liver or kidney cancer.

This chain connects TRBV2 to TRBJ2-5; TRBD1 agrees at 9 bases. V gave up 1 base and J gave up 1 base; unmatched junction bases: 4. This CDR3 comprises 16 residues. CDR1 and CDR2 from the germline V gene are SNHLY and FYNNEI. The CDR3 bases are TGTGCCAGCAGTGAAGAAAGGGGACAGGGCCAAGAGACCCAGTACTTC. This translates into CASSEERGQGQETQYF.

V usage is TRBV5-4 and J usage is TRBJ2-7, with 10 positions matching TRBD1. After removal of 2 bases from V and 0 bases from J, the junction contained 5 bases not matched to a gene. Germline V gene data show CDR1 as SGHNT and CDR2 as YYREEE (reference sequence). This CDR3 has 16 residues. CDR3 sequence reads: CASSLIGQGDSYEQYF. In nucleotides, the CDR3 is TGTGCCAGCAGCTTAATTGGACAGGGGGACTCCTACGAGCAGTACTTC.

The chain couples TRBV19 to TRBJ2-7, with D unresolved. In germline, CDR1 is LNHDA, CDR2 SQIVND (reference sequence). V dropped 4 bases and J dropped 3 bases, with 4 bases sitting between them. There are 11 residues in the CDR3. The CDR3 nucleotides are TGTGCCAGTAGTAGCCTCTACGAGCAGTACTTC. Amino acid sequence: CASSSLYEQYF.